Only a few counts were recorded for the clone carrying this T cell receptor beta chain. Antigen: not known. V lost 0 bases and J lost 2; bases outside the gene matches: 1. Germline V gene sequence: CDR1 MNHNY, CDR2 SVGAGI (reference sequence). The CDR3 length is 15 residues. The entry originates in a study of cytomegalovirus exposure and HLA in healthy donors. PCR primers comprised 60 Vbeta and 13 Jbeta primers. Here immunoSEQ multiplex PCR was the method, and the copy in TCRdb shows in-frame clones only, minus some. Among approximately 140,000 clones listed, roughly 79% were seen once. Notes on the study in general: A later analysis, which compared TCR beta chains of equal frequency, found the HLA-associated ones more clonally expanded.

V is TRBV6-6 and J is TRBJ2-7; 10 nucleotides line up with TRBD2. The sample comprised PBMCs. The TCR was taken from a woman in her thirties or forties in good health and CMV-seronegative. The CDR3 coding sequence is TGTGCCAGCAGTTACTCTAGCGGGGGGACCTACGAGCAGTACTTC. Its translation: CASSYSSGGTYEQYF.